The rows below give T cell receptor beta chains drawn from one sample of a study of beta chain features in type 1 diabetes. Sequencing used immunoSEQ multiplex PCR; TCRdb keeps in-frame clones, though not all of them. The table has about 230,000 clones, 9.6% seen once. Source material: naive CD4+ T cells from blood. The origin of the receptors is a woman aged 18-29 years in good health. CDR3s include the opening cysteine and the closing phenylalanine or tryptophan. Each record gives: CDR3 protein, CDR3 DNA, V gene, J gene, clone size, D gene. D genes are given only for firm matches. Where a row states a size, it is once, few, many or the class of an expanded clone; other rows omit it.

CASSQAGEQYF,TGTGCCAGCAGCCAGGCAGGGGAGCAGTACTTC,TRBV5-6,TRBJ2-7,NA,NA
CASSNRGRNQPQHF,TGTGCCAGCAGTAATAGGGGAAGGAATCAGCCCCAGCATTTT,TRBV6-6,TRBJ1-5,NA,NA
CASSPTSGRITDTQYF,TGCGCCAGCAGCCCCACTAGCGGGAGGATCACAGATACGCAGTATTTT,TRBV5-1,TRBJ2-3,NA,TRBD2
CASSPAGTSGSYEQYF,TGTGCCAGCAGTCCCGCTGGGACTAGCGGCTCCTACGAGCAGTACTTC,TRBV6-6,TRBJ2-7,NA,TRBD2
CASSLRGTPREEETQYF,TGTGCCAGCAGCTTGCGGGGAACGCCTCGAGAGGAAGAGACCCAGTACTTC,TRBV5-4,TRBJ2-5,NA,NA
CASSLGGGADKNIQYF,TGTGCCAGCAGCTTAGGAGGGGGGGCCGACAAGAACATTCAGTACTTC,TRBV7-6,TRBJ2-4,once,NA
CASSPRTGYQETQYF,TGTGCCAGCTCTCCACGGACAGGCTACCAAGAGACCCAGTACTTC,TRBV18,TRBJ2-5,few,TRBD1
CASSGGLAGGPDTQYF,TGTGCCAGCAGTGGTGGACTAGCGGGAGGACCAGATACGCAGTATTTT,TRBV6-1,TRBJ2-3,few,TRBD2
CASSESPWGVSNQPQHF,TGTGCCAGCAGTGAATCCCCCTGGGGGGTGAGCAATCAGCCCCAGCATTTT,TRBV6-1,TRBJ1-5,NA,NA
CASSLASGQPQHF,TGTGCCAGCAGCTTAGCGTCGGGTCAGCCCCAGCATTTT,TRBV7-2,TRBJ1-5,many,NA
CASSFRDSESIYGYTF,TGTGCCAGCAGCTTCCGGGACAGCGAATCCATCTATGGCTACACCTTC,TRBV11-2,TRBJ1-2,few,TRBD1
CASSDWQGRNEQFF,TGTGCCAGCAGTGATTGGCAGGGAAGGAATGAGCAGTTCTTC,TRBV2,TRBJ2-1,NA,NA
CASSWVRQGREQYF,TGTGCCAGCAGCTGGGTTAGACAGGGTCGCGAGCAGTACTTC,TRBV2,TRBJ2-7,NA,TRBD1
CASSVRGELFF,TGTGCCAGCAGCGTGAGGGGGGAGCTGTTTTTT,TRBV7-2,TRBJ2-2,NA,NA
CASSFSGSPTDTQYF,TGCGCCAGCAGCTTTAGCGGGAGCCCCACAGATACGCAGTATTTT,TRBV5-1,TRBJ2-3,few,TRBD2
CASSPRRGNTEAFF,TGCGCCAGCAGCCCGCGGAGGGGGAACACTGAAGCTTTCTTT,TRBV5-1,TRBJ1-1,NA,NA
CASSLARLAGVKDTQYF,TGTGCCAGCAGCTTAGCGAGACTAGCGGGAGTGAAAGATACGCAGTATTTT,TRBV7-2,TRBJ2-3,few,TRBD2